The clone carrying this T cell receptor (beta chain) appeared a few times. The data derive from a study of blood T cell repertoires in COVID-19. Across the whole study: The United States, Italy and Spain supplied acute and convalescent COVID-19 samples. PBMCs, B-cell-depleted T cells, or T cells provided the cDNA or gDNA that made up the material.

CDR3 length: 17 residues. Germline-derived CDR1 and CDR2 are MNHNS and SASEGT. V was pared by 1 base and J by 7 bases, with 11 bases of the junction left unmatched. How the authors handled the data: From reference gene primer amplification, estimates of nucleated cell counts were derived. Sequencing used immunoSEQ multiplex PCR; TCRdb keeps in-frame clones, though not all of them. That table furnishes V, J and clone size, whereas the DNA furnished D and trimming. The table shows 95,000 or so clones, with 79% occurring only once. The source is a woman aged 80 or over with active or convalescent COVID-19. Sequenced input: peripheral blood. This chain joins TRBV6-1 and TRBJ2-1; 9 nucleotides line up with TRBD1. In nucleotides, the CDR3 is TGTGCCAGCAGTGAAGACGGCGGGACAGGGATAAAGAATGAGCAGTTCTTC. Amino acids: CASSEDGGTGIKNEQFF.